This section outlines one T cell receptor beta chain sequence together with its context. Its specific antigen is unknown. Qualities for individual bases were not recorded, and no much larger clone is one base off. These data are taken from a study of glioma-infiltrating T cells after dendritic cell vaccination (TCRdb year 2016). Turning to the overall study: A cohort of 15 glioblastoma patients from Phase I and II dendritic cell vaccination trials was included, of whom 9 were newly diagnosed and 6 had recurrent disease. Between the early 2000s and the early 2010s, the patients were given dendritic cell vaccination pulsed with autologous tumor lysate. The vaccine consisted of monocyte-derived dendritic cells cultured less than eight days with IL-4 and GM-CSF, then pulsed overnight with autologous tumor lysate. Patients received three intradermal dendritic cell vaccine injections at biweekly intervals in the arm below the axilla. Deep sequencing of TCR beta CDR3 regions was used to quantify tumor-infiltrating lymphocyte content and compare tumor and blood repertoires in dendritic cell-vaccinated glioblastoma patients. Survival after dendritic cell vaccination was correlated with TCR sequencing metrics such as TIL content and the overlap between tumor and blood repertoires.

The CDR3 runs 15 residues from the cysteine to the phenylalanine. Just the 45-base CDR3 DNA is kept, in frame starting at base 1. Based on the germline V gene, the CDR1 and CDR2 sequences are SGDLS and YYNGEE. V and J lose 3 bases and 4 bases, and a span of 14 bases separates them. Study-wide conclusions, independent of this receptor: No direct relationship between TCR clonality and survival was found, suggesting a diverse polyclonal response may matter. The cohort was small and heterogeneous, only a few patients had full blood and tumor sets, and even fewer had initial-recurrent tumor pairs. Higher estimated pretreatment TIL content predicted longer time to progression and overall survival after dendritic cell vaccination. The three-group TCR overlap response model was characterized as speculative, and prospective validation of the model was stated to be required.

The sample's time point label, decoded: after dendritic cell vaccination, including at tumor progression/relapse. Patients were selected for having adequate residual fresh-frozen tumor tissue and more than two years of available survival data. An isocitrate dehydrogenase mutation was not carried by any of the glioblastoma patients, although molecular status was otherwise variable. PBMC were collected before vaccination, two weeks after the third vaccination, and at tumor progression if tumor progression occurred. The Qiagen DNeasy Blood extraction Kit was used for extraction of genomic DNA. TCRB CDR3 regions were amplified from roughly 1.8 ug genomic DNA, or all available DNA if less, using the immunoSEQ assay. The multiplex PCR employed 60 forward primers targeting TCR V beta segments and 13 reverse primers targeting J beta segments. To estimate the number of reads per starting template, synthetic control templates were added to each sample at limiting dilution. Sequencing produced 87 bp reads on the Illumina HiSeq System. In the original analysis: PCR and sequencing errors were removed by merging closely related sequences with a nearest neighbor algorithm. TCR overlap was defined as the percentage of unique tumor TCR beta sequences that were also present in the same patient's peripheral blood. The table comes from immuneACCESS by way of TCRdb, which keeps in-frame sequences with V and J called. Part of the clones is missing from these tables; in studies checked, under half for an unresolved V gene and the rest for unknown reasons. The V and J calls and the clone size are those of that table, but D and trimming were determined from the DNA. The sample table shows over 75,000 clones, and 75% to 85% are seen once. The leading ten clones occupy over 2% of the sample.

The chain was built from TRBV9 and TRBJ1-5; there is no confident call for the D gene. The sample was blood, taken after dendritic cell vaccination. The origin of this receptor is a human donor with glioblastoma. Read as DNA, the sequence is TGTGCCAGCAGCGGTGCGGGGAGCGGTAATCAGCCCCAGCATTTT. Translated, this is CASSGAGSGNQPQHF.